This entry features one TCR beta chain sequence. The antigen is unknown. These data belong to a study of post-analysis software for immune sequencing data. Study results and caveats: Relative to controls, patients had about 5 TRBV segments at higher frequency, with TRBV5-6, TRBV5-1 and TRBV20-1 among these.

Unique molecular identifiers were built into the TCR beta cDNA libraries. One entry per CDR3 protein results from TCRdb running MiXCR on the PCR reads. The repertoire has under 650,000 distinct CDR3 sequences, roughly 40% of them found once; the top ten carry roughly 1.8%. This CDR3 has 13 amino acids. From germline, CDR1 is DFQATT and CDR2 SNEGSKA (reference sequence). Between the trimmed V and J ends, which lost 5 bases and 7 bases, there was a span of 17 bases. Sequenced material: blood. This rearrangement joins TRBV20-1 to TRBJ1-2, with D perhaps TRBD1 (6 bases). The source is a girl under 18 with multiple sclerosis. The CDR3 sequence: CSAPGGGYCGYTF. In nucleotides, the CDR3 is TGCAGTGCTCCTGGGGGGGGCTACTGTGGCTACACCTTC.